These 10 T cell receptor beta chains were all obtained from the same sample, sequenced in a study of Graves' ophthalmopathy and Graves' hyperthyroidism. For repertoire sequencing, the TCR beta CDR3 regions were amplified from RNA transcripts. Amplification began with first-round RT-PCR using HTBI primers, then second-round multiplex PCR was performed. TCRdb redid the calling of the multiplex PCR reads with MiXCR, one entry per CDR3 protein. The sample has around 1,000,000 distinct CDR3 sequences; about two fifths are singletons. Sequenced: peripheral blood or thyroid tissue (not recorded which). The receptor set was obtained from an adult man with Graves' hyperthyroidism.

This clonotype came up many times. V gene TRBV10-3 combines with J gene TRBJ2-5; D remains ambiguous. V lost 0 bases to trimming and J lost 5 bases, with 10 bases between them. In germline, CDR1 is ENHRY, CDR2 SYGVKD. CDR3 length: 14 residues. CDR3 DNA sequence: TGTGCCATCAGTGAGTCGACTGGGTCCGAGACCCAGTACTTC. Its translation: CAISESTGSETQYF.

The chain uses TRBV10-3 and TRBJ1-1; D not certain. The CDR3 runs to 13 residues. Trimming took off 5 bases at V and 7 bases at J, with 14 bases between the two ends. Per germline, CDR1 ENHRY and CDR2 SYGVKD. CDR3 sequence: CAISYPGGIEAFF. The CDR3 DNA follows: TGTGCCATCAGTTACCCCGGCGGGATTGAAGCTTTCTTT.

The J gene is TRBJ1-6, the V gene TRBV25-1; 9 bases map to TRBD1. Trimming cost V 5 bases and J 11 bases; bases outside gene matches: 10. CDR1 is MGHDK and CDR2 is SYGVNS in the germline V gene. This CDR3 has 15 residues. The CDR3 DNA reads as TGTGCCAGCAGTCCAAATCAACAGGGGGCGGCACCCCTCCACTTT. This encodes CASSPNQQGAAPLHF.

This clonotype was counted many times. V and J are TRBV12-3 or TRBV12-4 and TRBJ1-1, with D maybe TRBD1 (5 bases). V lost 6 bases, J lost 5 bases, and 10 bases lay in between. There are 12 residues in the CDR3. CDR3 in amino acids: CASSSAGTEAFF. The CDR3 nucleotides are TGTGCCAGCAGCTCGGCAGGGACTGAAGCTTTCTTT.

The CDR3 DNA follows: TGTGCCAGCAGCAACCACGGGAGGGCCGACGAGCAGTACTTC. Protein sequence: CASSNHGRADEQYF. The rearrangement joins TRBV7-2 to TRBJ2-7, with 8 bases matching TRBD2. The CDR3 has 14 amino acids. CDR1 and CDR2 from the germline V gene are SGHTA and FQGNSA. The V gene end was trimmed by 5 bases and the J gene end by 5 bases; junction bases not matched to a gene: 8.

As concerns this clonotype: A read error may be the cause here, since a much bigger clone is one base away. The rearrangement joins TRBV12-3 or TRBV12-4 to TRBJ1-1; no firm D call. CDR3 length: 13 residues. CDR3 loop: CDSSSPRVVEAFF. The CDR3, as DNA: TGTGACAGCAGTTCCCCCCGGGTGGTTGAAGCTTTCTTT.

A few counts support this clonotype. The chain combines TRBV5-6 with TRBJ1-5, with 8 bases fitting TRBD1. V was clipped by 2 bases and J by 7 bases; unmatched bases: 5. The CDR3 has 14 residues. Looked up from germline, CDR1 is SGHDT and CDR2 is YYEEEE. CDR3 in amino acids: CASSFGQGRQPQHF. The DNA for the CDR3 is TGTGCCAGCAGCTTCGGACAGGGAAGGCAGCCCCAGCATTTT.

This clonotype has ten or more counts. This chain links TRBV7-3 with TRBJ2-7; a possible D gene is TRBD2 (6 bases). This CDR3 region has 15 residues. Germline CDR1 and CDR2: SGHTA and FQGTGA. Trimming took 0 bases from V and 2 from J, leaving 11 bases between them. The CDR3 spells CASSLTGGIAYEQYF. The DNA for the CDR3 is TGTGCCAGCAGCTTAACTGGCGGGATCGCCTACGAGCAGTACTTC.

The chain joins TRBV6-4 to TRBJ2-1; TRBD1 aligns across 7 bases. The CDR3 runs to 16 residues. Germline CDR1 MRHNA, CDR2 SNTAGT. V shed 8 bases and J 6 bases; nucleotides not matched to a gene: 16. CDR3 DNA: TGTGCCAGCGTGAGGGTCCTAAACAGGGGTCGCAATGAGCAGTTCTTC. It specifies CASVRVLNRGRNEQFF.

This clonotype was found a few times. The chain carries TRBV28 and TRBJ1-1; D uncertain. The CDR3 runs to 15 residues. The V gene's germline CDR1 is MDHEN and CDR2 SYDVKM. V lost 3 bases, J lost 0 bases, and 11 bases lay in between. CDR3 sequence reads: CASSFYRRLNTEAFF. The CDR3 nucleotides are TGTGCCAGCAGTTTCTATCGGAGGCTGAACACTGAAGCTTTCTTT.